The 5 T cell receptor beta chains below come from one sample, sequenced in a study of T-cell reconstitution after alpha-beta-depleted transplantation in children. TCRbeta library construction was performed incorporating unique molecular identifiers. TCRdb analysed the PCR reads with MiXCR anew, one entry per CDR3 protein. The table shows over 100,000 distinct CDR3 sequences, with 9% to 12% occurring only once. The material sequenced was PBMCs, taken before TCRalphabeta/CD19-depleted stem cell transplant. These receptors were collected from a boy aged 2-9 years with acute lymphoblastic leukemia, due to receive a stem cell transplant.

This clonotype was detected a few times. The V and J genes are TRBV3-1 and TRBJ2-7; TRBD2 agrees at 10 bases. CDR1 is LGHDT and CDR2 is YNNKEL in the germline V gene (reference sequence). J lost 0 bases, V lost 4 bases, and 15 bases had no gene match. The CDR3 is made up of 19 amino acids. The CDR3 loop is CASSPRASGRGGSSYEQYF. The CDR3 coding sequence is TGTGCCAGCAGCCCCCGGGCTAGCGGGAGAGGGGGGAGCTCCTACGAGCAGTACTTC.

The table lists this clonotype with many counts. The chain couples TRBV12-3 or TRBV12-4 to TRBJ2-1, with 8 positions matching TRBD2. The CDR3 is 16 residues long. The V segment lost 3 bases and the J segment 8 bases; nucleotides outside the gene matches: 12. The CDR3 loop reads CASSFHLRGGGDEQFF. The CDR3 DNA follows: TGTGCCAGCAGTTTCCACCTTCGGGGGGGTGGGGATGAGCAGTTCTTC.

This clonotype showed up just a few times. The chain combines TRBV7-9 with TRBJ1-3; D unresolved. V was shortened by 6 bases and J by 0 bases, with 12 bases between the two germline ends. CDR3 size: 15 residues. CDR1 and CDR2 (germline): SEHNR, FQNEAQ (reference sequence). Written as DNA, the CDR3 is TGTGCCAGCAGATCCACTGGGGACTCTGGAAACACCATATATTTT. This sequence encodes CASRSTGDSGNTIYF.

This clonotype has just a few counts. The CDR3 protein is CASSPTTVDSYEQYF. CDR3 in DNA: TGTGCCAGCTCCCCAACGACAGTAGACTCCTACGAGCAGTACTTC. The chain recombines TRBV18 with TRBJ2-7; a possible D gene is TRBD1 (5 bases). This CDR3 has 15 amino acids. CDR1 is KGHSH, CDR2 LQKENI, per germline. V was shortened by 6 bases and J by 0 bases, with 15 bases between the two germline ends. Using reference TRBV18 and TRBJ2-7 for the parts outside the CDR3, the full variable domain is NAGVMQNPRHLVRRRGQEARLRCSPMKGHSHVYWYRQLPEEGLKFMVYLQKENIIDESGMPKERFSAEFPKEGPSILRIQQVVRGDSAAYFCASSPTTVDSYEQYFGPGTRLTVT.

This clonotype has a handful of counts. The chain's CDR3 is CASAGLAVDTQYF. The CDR3 coding sequence is TGTGCCAGCGCGGGACTAGCGGTAGATACGCAGTATTTT. The chain joins TRBV6-6 to TRBJ2-3; 11 nucleotides match TRBD2. V dropped 8 bases and J dropped 5; count of bases not matched to a gene: 3. The CDR3 has 13 amino acids. Germline V CDR1 and CDR2: MNHNY, SVGAGI (reference sequence).